This passage covers 17 T cell receptor beta chains from one sample sequenced in a study of blood T cell repertoires in COVID-19 (TCRdb year 2020). The method was the immunoSEQ multiplex PCR assay. TCRdb re-hosts the immuneACCESS table, in-frame sequences only. Its copies lack some clones; in the studies checked, an unresolved V gene accounts for under half of them, and the cause for the rest is not known. This sample gives 130,000 to 150,000 clones in total; 70% to 85% of them show up just once. Together, the top ten hold 6% to 7.5% of the sample. What was sequenced was peripheral blood. All receptors derive from a human donor in a cohort sampled during active COVID-19.

This chain links TRBV19 with TRBJ2-5; tentative D call: TRBD1 (6 bases). The CDR3 is 14 residues long. Trimming shortened V by 6 bases and J by 1 base, and 12 bases separated the two germline ends. The germline CDR1 and CDR2 sequences are LNHDA and SQIVND (reference sequence). The CDR3 nucleotides are TGTGCCAGTAGCTCCCCAGGGGTCCAAGAGACCCAGTACTTC. Translated: CASSSPGVQETQYF.

V is TRBV10-3 and J is TRBJ2-1, with D perhaps TRBD1 (5 bases). Germline-derived CDR1 and CDR2 are ENHRY and SYGVKD. V lost 5 bases and J 9 bases, leaving 11 bases between the germline ends. CDR3 length equals 12 residues. The CDR3 is CAISPGPPEQFF. CDR3 DNA sequence: TGTGCCATCAGTCCAGGGCCGCCTGAGCAGTTCTTC.

This clone was seen more than once but under ten times. The J gene is TRBJ1-5, the V gene TRBV29-1; D is perhaps TRBD1 (6 bases). Trimming removed 0 bases at V and 7 bases at J, with 13 bases between. The CDR3 consists of 14 residues. CDR1 and CDR2 from the germline V gene are SQVTM and ANQGSEA. This CDR3 reads CSVEDRGAGQPQHF. CDR3 nucleotide sequence: TGCAGCGTTGAAGATCGGGGGGCAGGGCAGCCCCAGCATTTT.

This chain links TRBV5-8 with TRBJ2-6, with D hard to call. The germline V and J ends were trimmed by 2 bases and 1 base, with 4 bases remaining between them. Germline loops: CDR1 SGHTS, CDR2 YDEGEE. The CDR3 spans 14 residues. The DNA of the CDR3 is TGTGCCAGCAGCTTTAGATCTGGGGCCAACGTCCTGACTTTC. Translating gives CASSFRSGANVLTF.

The chain employs TRBV5-4 and TRBJ1-6; possibly TRBD1 for D (6 bases). The germline V gene has CDR1 SGHNT and CDR2 YYREEE (reference sequence). Trimming cost V 5 bases and J 9 bases, with 15 bases left between them. The CDR3 is 14 residues long. CDR3 region: CASSGQGGRSPLHF. In DNA, the CDR3 is TGTGCCAGCAGTGGGCAAGGGGGACGTTCACCCCTCCACTTT.

This chain links TRBV5-3 with TRBJ1-5; TRBD1 matches at 7 bases. TRBV5-3 is identified as an open reading frame with a role that is uncertain. This CDR3 is 16 amino acids long. With 4 bases clipped from V and 0 bases from J, the junction kept 7 bases outside the gene matches. DNA for the CDR3: TGTGCCAGAAGCAAAACAGGGGTAGATAGCAATCAGCCCCAGCATTTT. Its translation is CARSKTGVDSNQPQHF.

This chain connects TRBV2 to TRBJ2-1, with 8 positions matching TRBD1. CDR1 is SNHLY and CDR2 is FYNNEI in the germline V gene. The V segment lost 4 bases and the J segment 6 bases; nucleotides outside the gene matches: 11. The CDR3 totals 16 residues. As DNA, the CDR3 is TGTGCCAGCAGTGCGGAAAGGGACAGGAGTGTCAATGAGCAGTTCTTC. Translating gives CASSAERDRSVNEQFF.

The chain recombines TRBV5-4 with TRBJ1-3; D unresolved. The V end was cut by 2 bases, the J end by 3 bases, with 12 bases between. CDR3 length: 15 amino acids. Germline loops: CDR1 SGHNT, CDR2 YYREEE (reference sequence). As DNA, the CDR3 is TGTGCCAGCAGCTTAAATCCGGGAAGTGGAAACACCATATATTTT. It yields the protein CASSLNPGSGNTIYF.

V gene TRBV12-3 or TRBV12-4 combines with J gene TRBJ1-1; maybe TRBD1 (5 bases). The CDR3 length is 12 residues. Trimming shortened V by 5 bases and J by 6 bases, and 10 bases separated the two germline ends. CDR3 DNA sequence: TGTGCCAGCAGTGGGGCCAACGCTGAAGCTTTCTTT. Protein sequence: CASSGANAEAFF.

The chain recombines TRBV27 with TRBJ2-1; 9 nucleotides agree with TRBD2. The V segment lost 5 bases and the J segment 4 bases; nucleotides outside the gene matches: 6. This CDR3 has 15 residues. Per the germline V gene, CDR1 is MNHEY and CDR2 is SMNVEV (reference sequence). In DNA, the CDR3 is TGTGCCAGCAGTACCCAGCGGGGGGATTACAATGAGCAGTTCTTC. It encodes CASSTQRGDYNEQFF.

J is TRBJ2-3 and V is TRBV19; D is unclear. CDR1 is LNHDA and CDR2 is SQIVND in the germline V gene (reference sequence). This CDR3 is built from 14 residues. The germline V and J ends were trimmed by 4 bases and 5 bases, with 13 bases remaining between them. The CDR3 sequence is CASSTSTLRDTQYF. The CDR3 nucleotides read TGTGCCAGTAGTACCTCTACACTACGAGATACGCAGTATTTT.

This chain uses TRBV20-1 with TRBJ2-3, with D hard to call. The V end was cut by 3 bases, the J end by 6 bases, with 7 bases between. The germline CDR1 and CDR2 sequences are DFQATT and SNEGSKA (reference sequence). The CDR3 runs to 11 residues. CDR3: CSARPRDTQYF. The CDR3 DNA sequence: TGCAGTGCTAGGCCCCGGGATACGCAGTATTTT.

CDR3 residues: CASSRPGQGEVEQFF. DNA of the CDR3: TGCGCCAGCAGTCGGCCGGGACAGGGGGAAGTGGAGCAGTTCTTC. The rearrangement uses TRBV23-1 and TRBJ2-1, with 11 bases identical to TRBD1. TRBV23-1 is marked as an open reading frame, function uncertain. The CDR3 is 15 amino acids. The V gene end was trimmed by 4 bases and the J gene end by 10 bases; junction bases not matched to a gene: 9.

The chain employs TRBV30 and TRBJ1-5, with TRBD1 identical over 9 bases. Trimming took 3 bases from V and 5 from J; bases not matched to a gene: 2. The CDR3 has 13 amino acids. Germline V gives CDR1 GTSNPN, CDR2 SVGIG (reference sequence). The CDR3 DNA reads as TGTGCCTGGAGCCGGGACAGGGATCAGCCCCAGCATTTT. This gives the protein CAWSRDRDQPQHF.

The J gene is TRBJ2-3, the V gene TRBV7-9; a weak D match, TRBD2 (7 bases). Germline CDR1 reads SEHNR; CDR2 reads FQNEAQ (reference sequence). This CDR3 has 16 residues. V gave up 4 bases and J gave up 2 bases, with 16 bases separating them. Here the CDR3 DNA reads TGTGCCAGCAGCTATGGGGGCGGGGGCTACACAGATACGCAGTATTTT. Protein: CASSYGGGGYTDTQYF.

The chain employs TRBV6-5 and TRBJ1-5, with D unresolved. The V end lost 8 bases, the J end lost 5 bases, and 16 bases lay between the germline ends. The CDR3 has 14 amino acids. Germline CDR1 is MNHEY and CDR2 is SVGAGI. CDR3 residues: CASSLDSGDQPQHF. DNA of the CDR3: TGTGCCAGCTCATTGGACTCGGGCGATCAGCCCCAGCATTTT.

This chain connects TRBV4-1 to TRBJ1-2; the D is unclear. Germline CDR1 reads MGHRA; CDR2 reads YSYEKL. This CDR3 is built from 15 residues. V was trimmed by 1 base and J by 4 bases, leaving 13 bases between them. CDR3 in amino acids: CASSQARGDFYGYTF. The DNA for the CDR3 is TGCGCCAGCAGCCAAGCCCGCGGAGACTTCTATGGCTACACCTTC.